This T cell receptor beta chain appears in the sequencing data of a study of T cell responses to AZD1222 COVID-19 vaccine. Points from the study as a whole: There were mostly white British donors and more females than males, and clonal diversity was possibly underestimated. Spike as a whole was targeted by vaccine-associated CD4 TCRs, dominant at 160-218 and 743-854. Spike-specific TCR breadth and depth went up after people got two AZD1222 doses. Repertoire collection took place solely once the T cell response had peaked.

Sequencing was performed with immunoSEQ multiplex PCR; in TCRdb, only in-frame clones are kept and a portion is missing. This sample has some 150,000 clones; 85% to 90% occur once, and the top ten carry 3.1%. This clone has a handful of counts. Its antigen remains unidentified. The CDR3 has 14 amino acids. Looked up from germline, CDR1 is LGHNA and CDR2 is YSLEER. Trimming pared 0 bases from V and 3 bases from J, leaving 9 bases between. The material was peripheral blood, obtained 28 days after the second AZD1222 dose. The origin of this receptor is an adult who received the AZD1222 COVID-19 vaccine. This chain uses TRBV4-3 with TRBJ2-7; D is uncertain. DNA for the CDR3: TGCGCCAGCAGCCAAGATCAGGACCTCTACGAGCAGTACTTC. It specifies CASSQDQDLYEQYF.